Each of the 11 T cell receptor beta chains below was sequenced from the same sample in a study of shared clonotypes between healthy human individuals. Some clones are missing from TCRdb's copy, which holds only in-frame ones; the method was immunoSEQ multiplex PCR. The data contain some 2,500,000 clones, around 90% of them seen just once; the ten biggest clones take up around 0.38%. Material for sequencing was naive CD4+ T cells from PBMCs. Subset here: CD45RA+ positively selected. These receptors came from a man younger than 35 in good health. Some clones in this sample may be carry-over from other donors' samples.

The V call is TRBV28, the J call TRBJ2-1, with 11 bases aligning to TRBD2. The CDR3 contains 16 residues. J was trimmed by 9 bases and V by 7 bases; bases with no gene match: 14. The germline V gene encodes CDR1 MDHEN and CDR2 SYDVKM. The CDR3 reads CASTKQHLAGGGEQFF. As DNA, the CDR3 is TGTGCCAGCACCAAGCAGCACCTAGCGGGAGGTGGTGAGCAGTTCTTC.

The chain has TRBV5-8 and TRBJ1-1; TRBD1 might be the D (5 bases). CDR1 and CDR2 from the germline V gene are SGHTS and YDEGEE. Deletions cut 0 bases from V and 6 bases from J, with 9 bases between. This CDR3 spans 13 amino acids. This CDR3 reads CASSLGRGSEAFF. CDR3 bases: TGTGCCAGCAGCTTGGGGCGGGGGTCTGAAGCTTTCTTT.

V usage is TRBV5-4 and J usage is TRBJ2-1, with D uncertain. This CDR3 spans 17 amino acids. Germline CDR1 and CDR2: SGHNT and YYREEE (reference sequence). The germline V and J ends were trimmed by 4 bases and 4 bases, with 21 bases remaining between them. The CDR3 nucleotides are TGTGCCAGCAGCCCCCCTGGAGTAGCCCGCTCTTACAATGAGCAGTTCTTC. Residues: CASSPPGVARSYNEQFF.

Here the CDR3 reads CASSQDVPGLGGDTQYF. DNA of the CDR3: TGTGCCAGCAGCCAGGACGTGCCGGGACTAGGGGGAGATACGCAGTATTTT. This rearrangement joins TRBV4-2 to TRBJ2-3; 8 nucleotides line up with TRBD2. Germline assignment: CDR1 LGHNA and CDR2 YNFKEQ. V dropped 3 bases and J dropped 5; count of bases not matched to a gene: 13. This CDR3 comprises 17 residues.

The rearrangement links TRBV19 to TRBJ2-1, with TRBD2 matching 8 bases. CDR3 size: 17 residues. Trimming cost V 6 bases and J 7 bases; bases outside gene matches: 17. Germline V gives CDR1 LNHDA, CDR2 SQIVND (reference sequence). For the CDR3, the DNA is TGTGCCAGTAGCGTCACACTCAGGGGACTAGTACCTAATGAGCAGTTCTTC. Residues: CASSVTLRGLVPNEQFF. Full variable domain (remainder filled in from reference TRBV19 and TRBJ2-1): DGGITQSPKYLFRKEGQNVTLSCEQNLNHDAMYWYRQDPGQGLRLIYYSQIVNDFQKGDIAEGYSVSREKKESFPLTVTSAQKNPTAFYLCASSVTLRGLVPNEQFFGPGTRLTVL.

This chain uses TRBV5-1 with TRBJ2-2, with 9 bases lining up with TRBD1. The V gene's germline CDR1 is SGHRS and CDR2 YFSETQ. This CDR3 has 18 amino acids. V shed 1 base, J shed 4 bases, and the junction held 11 bases outside the gene matches. CDR3: CASSLSWTGEVSTGELFF. CDR3 in DNA: TGCGCCAGCAGCTTGAGTTGGACAGGGGAGGTTAGCACCGGGGAGCTGTTTTTT.

The chain combines TRBV30 with TRBJ2-1, with TRBD2 as a possible D gene (7 bases). V was cut by 2 bases and J by 8 bases, with 16 bases left in between. CDR1 is GTSNPN and CDR2 is SVGIG in the germline V gene (reference sequence). The length of the CDR3 is 14 residues. CDR3 in DNA: TGTGCCTGGAGTAAGGGGGGGCCGATCCATGAGCAGTTCTTC. Its translation: CAWSKGGPIHEQFF.

The gene calls are TRBV10-3 and TRBJ2-6, with D perhaps matching TRBD1 (5 bases). The germline V gene has CDR1 ENHRY and CDR2 SYGVKD. V was cut by 0 bases and J by 2 bases, with 8 bases left in between. The CDR3 has 16 amino acids. The DNA for the CDR3 is TGTGCCATCAGTGAGTCTCAGGGTGCTGGGGCCAACGTCCTGACTTTC. Amino acid sequence: CAISESQGAGANVLTF.

This chain joins TRBV5-1 and TRBJ2-7, with 9 bases identical to TRBD2. The CDR3 extends over 17 amino acids. CDR1 is SGHRS and CDR2 is YFSETQ in the germline V gene. V dropped 0 bases and J dropped 2; count of bases not matched to a gene: 9. CDR3 protein: CASSLGLSGRLTYEQYF. The CDR3 DNA reads as TGCGCCAGCAGCTTGGGACTAAGCGGGAGGTTAACCTACGAGCAGTACTTC.

The V gene is TRBV7-2, the J gene TRBJ2-7, with D possibly being TRBD1 (5 bases). CDR1 SGHTA and CDR2 FQGNSA come from the germline V gene. The CDR3 length is 13 residues. V lost 7 bases, J lost 3 bases, and 13 bases lay in between. CDR3 sequence reads: CASKLRGGYEQYF. The CDR3 DNA is TGTGCCAGCAAGCTTAGGGGTGGCTACGAGCAGTACTTC. Filled out from reference TRBV7-2 and TRBJ2-7, the complete variable domain reads GAGVSQSPSNKVTEKGKDVELRCDPISGHTALYWYRQSLGQGLEFLIYFQGNSAPDKSGLPSDRFSAERTGGSVSTLTIQRTQQEDSAVYLCASKLRGGYEQYFGPGTRLTVT.

The chain is built from TRBV5-4 and TRBJ1-3; D is uncertain. The CDR3 length is 18 residues. Germline lookup yields CDR1 SGHNT and CDR2 YYREEE (reference sequence). Trimming removed 0 bases at V and 1 base at J, with 17 bases between. In nucleotides, the CDR3 is TGTGCCAGCAGCTTGGCCCTAAACCCAGCCGCTTCTGGAAACACCATATATTTT. This codes for CASSLALNPAASGNTIYF.